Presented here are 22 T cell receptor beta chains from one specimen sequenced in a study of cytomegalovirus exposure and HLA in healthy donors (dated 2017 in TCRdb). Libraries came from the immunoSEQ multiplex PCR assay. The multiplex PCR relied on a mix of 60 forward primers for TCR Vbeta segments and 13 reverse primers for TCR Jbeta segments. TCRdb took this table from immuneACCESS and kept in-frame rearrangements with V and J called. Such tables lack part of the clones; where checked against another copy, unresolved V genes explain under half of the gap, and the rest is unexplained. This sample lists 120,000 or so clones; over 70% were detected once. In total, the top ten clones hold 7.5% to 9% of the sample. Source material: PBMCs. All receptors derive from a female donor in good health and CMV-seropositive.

The CDR3 DNA sequence: TGTGCCAGCAGCCCATACGGGACAGGGAGGTTTGCGGCCACTGAAGCTTTCTTT. As protein: CASSPYGTGRFAATEAFF. This chain links TRBV14 with TRBJ1-1, with TRBD1 matching 9 bases. The ends lost 4 bases at V and 4 bases at J; junction bases unmatched: 16. Germline CDR1 and CDR2: SGHDN and FVKESK. This CDR3 has 18 residues.

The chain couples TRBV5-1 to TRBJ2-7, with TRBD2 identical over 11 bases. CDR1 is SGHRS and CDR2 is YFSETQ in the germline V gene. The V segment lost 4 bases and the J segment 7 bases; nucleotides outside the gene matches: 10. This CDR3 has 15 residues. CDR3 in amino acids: CASSPSLAGAWEQYF. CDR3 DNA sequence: TGCGCCAGCAGCCCATCACTAGCGGGGGCTTGGGAGCAGTACTTC.

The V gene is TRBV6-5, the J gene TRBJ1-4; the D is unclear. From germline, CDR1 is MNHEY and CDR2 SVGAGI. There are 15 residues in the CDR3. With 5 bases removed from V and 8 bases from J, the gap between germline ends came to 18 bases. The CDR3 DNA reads TGTGCCAGCAGTGGAGGACTGGGAAAGGGCGAAAAACTGTTTTTT. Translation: CASSGGLGKGEKLFF.

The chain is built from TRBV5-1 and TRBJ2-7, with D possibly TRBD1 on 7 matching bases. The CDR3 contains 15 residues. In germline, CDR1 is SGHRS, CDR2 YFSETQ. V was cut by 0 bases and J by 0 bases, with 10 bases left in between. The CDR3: CASSLGQGGSYEQYF. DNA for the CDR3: TGCGCCAGCAGCTTGGGGCAGGGGGGCTCCTACGAGCAGTACTTC.

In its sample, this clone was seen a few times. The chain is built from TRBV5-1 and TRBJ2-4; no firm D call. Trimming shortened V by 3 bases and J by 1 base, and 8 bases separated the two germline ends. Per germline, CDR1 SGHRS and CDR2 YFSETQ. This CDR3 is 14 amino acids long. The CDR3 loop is CASSYSMAKNIQYF. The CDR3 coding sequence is TGCGCCAGCAGCTATAGTATGGCCAAAAACATTCAGTACTTC.

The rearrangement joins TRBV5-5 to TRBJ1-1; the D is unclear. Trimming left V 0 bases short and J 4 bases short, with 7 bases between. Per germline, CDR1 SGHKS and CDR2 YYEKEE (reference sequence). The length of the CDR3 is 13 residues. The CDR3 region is CASSLVLVTEAFF. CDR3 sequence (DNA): TGTGCCAGCAGCTTGGTCCTTGTCACTGAAGCTTTCTTT.

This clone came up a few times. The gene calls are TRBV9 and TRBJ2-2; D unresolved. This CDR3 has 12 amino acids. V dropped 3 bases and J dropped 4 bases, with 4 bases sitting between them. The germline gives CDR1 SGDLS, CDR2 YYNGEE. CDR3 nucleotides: TGTGCCAGCAGCGGCGTCACCGGGGAGCTGTTTTTT. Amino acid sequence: CASSGVTGELFF.

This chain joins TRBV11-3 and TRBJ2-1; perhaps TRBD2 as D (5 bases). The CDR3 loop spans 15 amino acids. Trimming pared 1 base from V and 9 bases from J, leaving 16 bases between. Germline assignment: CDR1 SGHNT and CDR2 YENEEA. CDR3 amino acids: CASSLGGRKTGEQFF. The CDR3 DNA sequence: TGTGCCAGCAGCTTAGGTGGGAGAAAAACGGGTGAGCAGTTCTTC. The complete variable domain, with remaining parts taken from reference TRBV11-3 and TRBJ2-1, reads EAGVVQSPRYKIIEKKQPVAFWCNPISGHNTLYWYLQNLGQGPELLIRYENEEAVDDSQLPKDRFSAERLKGVDSTLKIQPAELGDSAVYLCASSLGGRKTGEQFFGPGTRLTVL.

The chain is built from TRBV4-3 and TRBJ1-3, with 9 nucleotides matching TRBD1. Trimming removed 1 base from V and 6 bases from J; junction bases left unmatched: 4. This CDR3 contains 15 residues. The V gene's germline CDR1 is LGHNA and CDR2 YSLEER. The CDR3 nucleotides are TGCGCCAGCAGCCAAGGGACAGGGGATGAAAACACCATATATTTT. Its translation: CASSQGTGDENTIYF.

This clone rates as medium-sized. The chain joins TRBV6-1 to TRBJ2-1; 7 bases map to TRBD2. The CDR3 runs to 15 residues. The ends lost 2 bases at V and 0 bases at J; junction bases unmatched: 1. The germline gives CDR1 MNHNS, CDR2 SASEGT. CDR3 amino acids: CASSEPGGSYNEQFF. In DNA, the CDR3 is TGTGCCAGCAGTGAACCGGGGGGCTCCTACAATGAGCAGTTCTTC.

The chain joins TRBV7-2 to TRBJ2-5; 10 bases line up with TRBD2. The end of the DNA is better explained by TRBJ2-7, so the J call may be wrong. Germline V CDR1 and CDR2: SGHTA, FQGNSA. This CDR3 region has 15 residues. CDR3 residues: CASSFTGTSADEQYF. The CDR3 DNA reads TGTGCCAGCAGCTTTACCGGGACTAGCGCCGACGAGCAGTACTTC.

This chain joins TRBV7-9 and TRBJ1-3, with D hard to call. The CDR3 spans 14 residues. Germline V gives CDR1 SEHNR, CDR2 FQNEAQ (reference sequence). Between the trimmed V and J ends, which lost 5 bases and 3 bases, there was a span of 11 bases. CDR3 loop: CASSQRSLGNTIYF. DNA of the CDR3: TGTGCCAGCAGCCAGAGGTCGCTTGGAAACACCATATATTTT.

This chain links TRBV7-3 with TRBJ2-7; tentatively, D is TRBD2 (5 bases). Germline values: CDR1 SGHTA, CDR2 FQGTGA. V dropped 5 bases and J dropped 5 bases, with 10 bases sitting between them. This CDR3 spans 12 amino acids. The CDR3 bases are TGTGCCAGCAGCCCCCTCGGGGACGAGCAGTACTTC. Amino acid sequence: CASSPLGDEQYF. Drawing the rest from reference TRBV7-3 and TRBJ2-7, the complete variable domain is GAGVSQTPSNKVTEKGKYVELRCDPISGHTALYWYRQSLGQGPEFLIYFQGTGAADDSGLPNDRFFAVRPEGSVSTLKIQRTERGDSAVYLCASSPLGDEQYFGPGTRLTVT.

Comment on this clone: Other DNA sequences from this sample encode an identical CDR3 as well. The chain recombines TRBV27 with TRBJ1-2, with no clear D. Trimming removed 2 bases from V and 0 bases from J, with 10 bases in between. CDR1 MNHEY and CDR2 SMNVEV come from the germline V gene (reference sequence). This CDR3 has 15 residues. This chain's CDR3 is CASSLTGLANYGYTF. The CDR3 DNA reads TGTGCCAGCAGTTTAACGGGTTTAGCTAACTATGGCTACACCTTC.

CDR3 region: CAISWGEYNEQFF. CDR3 bases: TGTGCCATCAGTTGGGGGGAGTACAATGAGCAGTTCTTC. This chain joins TRBV10-3 and TRBJ2-1, with D perhaps TRBD2 (6 bases). The V end was cut by 5 bases, the J end by 4 bases, with 9 bases between. Germline CDR1 ENHRY, CDR2 SYGVKD. This CDR3 has 13 residues.

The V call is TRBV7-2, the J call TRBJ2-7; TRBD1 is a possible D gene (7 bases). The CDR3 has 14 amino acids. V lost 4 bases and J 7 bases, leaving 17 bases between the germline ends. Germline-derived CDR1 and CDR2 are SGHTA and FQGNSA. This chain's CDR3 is CASSWYRTGGEQYF. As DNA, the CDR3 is TGTGCCAGCAGCTGGTACAGGACAGGAGGGGAGCAGTACTTC.

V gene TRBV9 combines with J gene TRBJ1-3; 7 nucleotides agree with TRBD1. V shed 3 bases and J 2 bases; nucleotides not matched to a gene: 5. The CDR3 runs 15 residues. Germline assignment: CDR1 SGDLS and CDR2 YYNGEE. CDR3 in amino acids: CASSAQGLAGNTIYF. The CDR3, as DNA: TGTGCCAGCAGCGCACAGGGGCTTGCTGGAAACACCATATATTTT.

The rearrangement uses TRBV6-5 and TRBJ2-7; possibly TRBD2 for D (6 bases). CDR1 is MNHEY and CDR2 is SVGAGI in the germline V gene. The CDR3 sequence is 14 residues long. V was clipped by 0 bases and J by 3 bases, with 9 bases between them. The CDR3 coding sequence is TGTGCCAGCAGTTACTCGACGGGGGACTACGAGCAGTACTTC. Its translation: CASSYSTGDYEQYF.

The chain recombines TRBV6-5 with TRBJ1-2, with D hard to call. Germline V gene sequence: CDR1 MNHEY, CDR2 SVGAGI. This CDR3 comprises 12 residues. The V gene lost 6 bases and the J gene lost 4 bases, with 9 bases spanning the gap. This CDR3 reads CASSADFYGYTF. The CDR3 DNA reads TGTGCCAGCAGCGCTGACTTCTATGGCTACACCTTC.

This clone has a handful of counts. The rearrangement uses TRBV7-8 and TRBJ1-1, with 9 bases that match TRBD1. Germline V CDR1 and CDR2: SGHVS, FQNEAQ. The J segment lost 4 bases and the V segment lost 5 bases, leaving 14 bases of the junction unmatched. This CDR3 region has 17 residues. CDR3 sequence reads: CASSPYRGPSEGTEAFF. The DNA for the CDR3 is TGTGCCAGCAGCCCATACAGGGGGCCCTCGGAGGGCACTGAAGCTTTCTTT.

The CDR3 spells CASSLLRPSSYNEQFF. The CDR3 coding sequence is TGTGCCAGCAGCTTATTGCGGCCCAGCTCCTACAATGAGCAGTTCTTC. J is TRBJ2-1 and V is TRBV7-9; D remains unclear. V was clipped by 2 bases and J by 0 bases, with 11 bases between them. This CDR3 is 16 amino acids long. CDR1 is SEHNR and CDR2 is FQNEAQ in the germline V gene (reference sequence).

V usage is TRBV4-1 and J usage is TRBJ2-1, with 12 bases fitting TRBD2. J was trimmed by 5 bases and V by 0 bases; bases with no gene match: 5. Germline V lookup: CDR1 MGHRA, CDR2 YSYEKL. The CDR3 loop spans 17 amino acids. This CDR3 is CASSQEVTSGGHNEQFF. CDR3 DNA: TGCGCCAGCAGCCAAGAGGTAACTAGCGGGGGGCACAATGAGCAGTTCTTC.